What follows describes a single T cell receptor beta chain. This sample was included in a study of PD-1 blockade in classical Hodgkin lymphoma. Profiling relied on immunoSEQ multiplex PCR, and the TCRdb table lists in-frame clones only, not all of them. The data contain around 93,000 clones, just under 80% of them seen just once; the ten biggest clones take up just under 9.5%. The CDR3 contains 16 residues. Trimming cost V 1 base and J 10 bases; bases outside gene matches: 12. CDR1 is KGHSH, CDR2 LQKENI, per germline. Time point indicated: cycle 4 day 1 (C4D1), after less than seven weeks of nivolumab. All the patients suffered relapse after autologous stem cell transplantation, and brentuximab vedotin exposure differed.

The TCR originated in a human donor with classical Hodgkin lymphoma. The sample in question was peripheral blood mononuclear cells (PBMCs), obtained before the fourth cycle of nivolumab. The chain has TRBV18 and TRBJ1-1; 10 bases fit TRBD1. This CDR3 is CASSPRADRGMFGAFF. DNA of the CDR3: TGTGCCAGCTCACCACGAGCGGACAGGGGGATGTTTGGAGCTTTCTTT. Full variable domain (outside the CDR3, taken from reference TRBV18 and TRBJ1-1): NAGVMQNPRHLVRRRGQEARLRCSPMKGHSHVYWYRQLPEEGLKFMVYLQKENIIDESGMPKERFSAEFPKEGPSILRIQQVVRGDSAAYFCASSPRADRGMFGAFFGQGTRLTVV.